These 22 T cell receptor beta chains were sequenced from one sample in a study of cytotoxic CD8 clonotypes in ibrutinib-treated CLL. Here immunoSEQ multiplex PCR was the method, and the copy in TCRdb shows in-frame clones only, minus some. The data show about 25,000 clones, around 74% seen once. Sequenced here: PBMCs, sampled at disease progression, from a patient treated with ibrutinib. These receptors came from a human donor with chronic lymphocytic leukemia.

This clone was seen just once. This sequence joins TRBV5-1 and TRBJ2-2; D possibly corresponds to TRBD2 (6 bases). The CDR3 is 15 residues long. The V end lost 0 bases, the J end lost 2 bases, and 8 bases lay between the germline ends. In germline, CDR1 is SGHRS, CDR2 YFSETQ. The CDR3 here is CASSLASANTGELFF. Written as DNA, the CDR3 is TGCGCCAGCAGCTTGGCTAGCGCAAACACCGGGGAGCTGTTTTTT.

Written as DNA, the CDR3 is TGCAGCGACCATCGGACAGGGGTCCAGAACACTGAAGCTTTCTTT. Protein sequence: CSDHRTGVQNTEAFF. The chain has TRBV29-1 and TRBJ1-1, with 9 bases matching TRBD1. Germline values: CDR1 SQVTM, CDR2 ANQGSEA. V was clipped by 7 bases and J by 1 base; unmatched bases: 10. The CDR3 has 15 amino acids.

The V call is TRBV7-7, the J call TRBJ2-3; maybe TRBD2 (6 bases). CDR1 SSHAT and CDR2 FNYEAQ come from the germline V gene (reference sequence). The length of the CDR3 is 13 residues. In DNA, the CDR3 is TGTGCGACGTCGGGGGATGACACAGATACGCAGTATTTT. Translating it yields CATSGDDTDTQYF.

This rearrangement joins TRBV27 to TRBJ1-2, with D tentatively TRBD1 (5 bases). The V gene lost 3 bases and the J gene lost 8 bases, with 16 bases spanning the gap. Germline V gene sequence: CDR1 MNHEY, CDR2 SMNVEV (reference sequence). The CDR3 contains 14 residues. CDR3 sequence (DNA): TGTGCCAGCAGTTTTTCAGGGCTCGCAGAAGGCTACACCTTC. Translating gives CASSFSGLAEGYTF.

The chain couples TRBV5-1 to TRBJ2-3; perhaps TRBD1 as D (5 bases). V lost 0 bases and J 1 base, leaving 9 bases between the germline ends. The CDR3 contains 15 residues. Germline V gives CDR1 SGHRS, CDR2 YFSETQ. In DNA form, the CDR3 reads TGCGCCAGCAGCTTGGAGGGGTATGGCACAGATACGCAGTATTTT. Amino acids: CASSLEGYGTDTQYF.

V is TRBV5-4 and J is TRBJ1-2; 8 nucleotides match TRBD1. CDR3 length equals 16 residues. CDR1 and CDR2 (germline): SGHNT, YYREEE (reference sequence). Trimming at V came to 4 bases and at J to 8 bases, leaving 16 bases not matched to a gene. The CDR3 here is CASSTPLQGAGDGYTF. CDR3 in DNA: TGTGCCAGCAGCACACCACTCCAGGGGGCAGGGGACGGCTACACCTTC.

This clone was counted once. The gene calls are TRBV2 and TRBJ2-7, with a tentative D call TRBD2 (5 bases). The CDR3 runs to 15 residues. The V end was cut by 6 bases, the J end by 0 bases, with 15 bases between. Germline CDR1 and CDR2: SNHLY and FYNNEI. The CDR3 DNA follows: TGTGCCAGCAGCCGAGAGGGCCTGACCTCCTACGAGCAGTACTTC. Its protein product is CASSREGLTSYEQYF.

The chain links TRBV19 to TRBJ1-2, with 9 positions matching TRBD1. CDR1 and CDR2 from the germline V gene are LNHDA and SQIVND (reference sequence). Germline trimming cut 4 bases from V and 3 bases from J; bases unmatched to any gene: 12. The CDR3 runs 17 residues. CDR3 nucleotide sequence: TGTGCCAGTAGTAGCAGGGGACAGGGAGGCTCCTACTATGGCTACACCTTC. Its protein is CASSSRGQGGSYYGYTF.

The rearrangement joins TRBV11-2 to TRBJ1-5; D gene uncertain. V was shortened by 1 base and J by 5 bases, with 6 bases between the two germline ends. CDR1 SGHAT and CDR2 FQNNGV come from the germline V gene. This CDR3 is built from 13 residues. CDR3 protein: CASSLALDQPQHF. The CDR3 DNA reads TGTGCCAGCAGCTTAGCGCTAGATCAGCCCCAGCATTTT. The variable domain in full, with the rest retrieved from reference TRBV11-2 and TRBJ1-5, is EAGVAQSPRYKIIEKRQSVAFWCNPISGHATLYWYQQILGQGPKLLIQFQNNGVVDDSQLPKDRFSAERLKGVDSTLKIQPAKLEDSAVYLCASSLALDQPQHFGDGTRLSIL.

This clone was detected only a few times. The chain couples TRBV6-5 to TRBJ1-2, with a tentative D call TRBD1 (6 bases). Trimming shortened V by 6 bases and J by 5 bases, and 13 bases separated the two germline ends. CDR3 size: 13 residues. Per germline, CDR1 MNHEY and CDR2 SVGAGI. The CDR3 region is CASRMPGAYGYTF. The CDR3, as DNA: TGTGCCAGCAGGATGCCAGGGGCTTATGGCTACACCTTC.

The chain uses TRBV5-6 and TRBJ1-3, with D maybe TRBD1 (5 bases). Between the trimmed V and J ends, which lost 2 bases and 0 bases, there was a span of 12 bases. The CDR3 extends over 16 amino acids. Germline CDR1 is SGHDT and CDR2 is YYEEEE. CDR3 residues: CASSLGTFVSGNTIYF. The CDR3 DNA is TGTGCCAGCAGCTTAGGGACGTTCGTCTCTGGAAACACCATATATTTT.

The V gene is TRBV5-6, the J gene TRBJ2-7, with 8 positions matching TRBD2. The CDR3 sequence is 15 residues long. Germline loops: CDR1 SGHDT, CDR2 YYEEEE. With V trimmed by 4 bases and J by 3 bases, 9 bases remained unmatched. The CDR3 protein is CASSPWALADYEQYF. CDR3 nucleotide sequence: TGTGCCAGCAGCCCTTGGGCACTAGCGGACTACGAGCAGTACTTC.

In this sample, this clone turned up a few times. The chain has TRBV19 and TRBJ2-7; possible D gene TRBD1, 6 bases. V shed 5 bases and J shed 2 bases, with 19 bases lying between them. Germline CDR1 and CDR2: LNHDA and SQIVND (reference sequence). The CDR3 length is 16 residues. The CDR3 reads CASSPRKGVGTYEQYF. The CDR3 DNA sequence: TGTGCCAGTAGTCCGCGTAAGGGGGTGGGGACCTACGAGCAGTACTTC.

This chain links TRBV5-1 with TRBJ1-6; 8 bases agree with TRBD1. J lost 8 bases, V lost 4 bases, and 11 bases had no gene match. Per the germline V gene, CDR1 is SGHRS and CDR2 is YFSETQ. The CDR3 is 16 amino acids. The CDR3 nucleotides read TGCGCCAGCAGCATCTCGCCGGGGACAGGTGATTCACCCCTCCACTTT. Translation gives CASSISPGTGDSPLHF.

V gene TRBV30 combines with J gene TRBJ1-5, with 12 bases aligning to TRBD1. This CDR3 comprises 14 residues. CDR1 and CDR2 from the germline V gene are GTSNPN and SVGIG (reference sequence). Trimming took 2 bases from V and 7 from J; bases not matched to a gene: 3. CDR3 coding DNA: TGTGCCTGGAGTACGGGACAGGGGGCCCAGCCCCAGCATTTT. This encodes CAWSTGQGAQPQHF. Variable domain in full (rest from reference TRBV30 and TRBJ1-5): SQTIHQWPATLVQPVGSPLSLECTVEGTSNPNLYWYRQAAGRGLQLLFYSVGIGQISSEVPQNLSASRPQDRQFILSSKKLLLSDSGFYLCAWSTGQGAQPQHFGDGTRLSIL.

V usage is TRBV13 and J usage is TRBJ2-7; TRBD1 might be the D (6 bases). The V gene lost 5 bases and the J gene lost 2 bases, with 22 bases spanning the gap. Germline CDR1 is PRHDT and CDR2 is FYEKMQ (reference sequence). This CDR3 has 17 residues. For the CDR3, the DNA is TGTGCCAGCAGCACACCGAGCAGGGGTCCTTCTCCCTACGAGCAGTACTTC. Its translation is CASSTPSRGPSPYEQYF. The whole variable domain, remainder taken from reference TRBV13 and TRBJ2-7, is AAGVIQSPRHLIKEKRETATLKCYPIPRHDTVYWYQQGPGQDPQFLISFYEKMQSDKGSIPDRFSAQQFSDYHSELNMSSLELGDSALYFCASSTPSRGPSPYEQYFGPGTRLTVT.

This clone was counted between two and nine times. The V gene is TRBV6-5, the J gene TRBJ1-2; 8 bases match TRBD1. The CDR3 sequence is 15 residues long. Germline V gene data show CDR1 as MNHEY and CDR2 as SVGAGI. The junction had 9 bases not matched to a gene; V was cut back by 5 bases and J by 4 bases. This chain's CDR3 is CASSLKTGAAYGYTF. The CDR3 DNA sequence: TGTGCCAGCAGTCTAAAGACAGGGGCGGCCTATGGCTACACCTTC.

This chain links TRBV18 with TRBJ2-7; tentatively, D is TRBD1 (5 bases). The CDR3 has 14 amino acids. Germline V gene lookup returns CDR1 KGHSH and CDR2 LQKENI. The ends were cut back, 5 bases at V and 0 bases at J, with 11 bases in the middle. In nucleotides, the CDR3 is TGTGCCAGCTCAACCGACAGTTCCTCCTACGAGCAGTACTTC. It codes for CASSTDSSSYEQYF.

This clone was detected many times. This chain uses TRBV2 with TRBJ1-2, with 8 bases that match TRBD1. The CDR3 has 13 amino acids. Germline-derived CDR1 and CDR2 are SNHLY and FYNNEI. Unmatched junction bases numbered 7, after V lost 8 bases and J lost 5 bases. The CDR3 DNA reads TGTGCCAGCGGACAGGGTGAGGCGTATGGCTACACCTTC. Amino acids: CASGQGEAYGYTF.

V usage is TRBV18 and J usage is TRBJ2-7; D ambiguous. This CDR3 is 13 amino acids long. V dropped 3 bases and J dropped 3 bases, with 9 bases sitting between them. Germline V gives CDR1 KGHSH, CDR2 LQKENI. The CDR3 nucleotides read TGTGCCAGCTCACCCCCAAGTAACTACGAGCAGTACTTC. This encodes CASSPPSNYEQYF.

The chain has TRBV10-3 and TRBJ1-1; D not certain. V lost 11 bases and J lost 5, with 18 bases in between. Germline-derived CDR1 and CDR2 are ENHRY and SYGVKD. The CDR3 runs 13 residues. DNA for the CDR3: TGTGCCTGCTCGGGAGCGCCGTGGACTGAAGCTTTCTTT. This encodes CACSGAPWTEAFF.

The CDR3 region has the DNA TGTGCCAGCAGCCCCTCCTTGAACACTGAAGCTTTCTTT. It yields the protein CASSPSLNTEAFF. V gene TRBV13 combines with J gene TRBJ1-1, with D unresolved. V gave up 5 bases and J gave up 0 bases, with 7 bases separating them. The CDR3 contains 13 residues. Germline CDR1 is PRHDT and CDR2 is FYEKMQ (reference sequence). Variable domain in full (rest from reference TRBV13 and TRBJ1-1): AAGVIQSPRHLIKEKRETATLKCYPIPRHDTVYWYQQGPGQDPQFLISFYEKMQSDKGSIPDRFSAQQFSDYHSELNMSSLELGDSALYFCASSPSLNTEAFFGQGTRLTVV.